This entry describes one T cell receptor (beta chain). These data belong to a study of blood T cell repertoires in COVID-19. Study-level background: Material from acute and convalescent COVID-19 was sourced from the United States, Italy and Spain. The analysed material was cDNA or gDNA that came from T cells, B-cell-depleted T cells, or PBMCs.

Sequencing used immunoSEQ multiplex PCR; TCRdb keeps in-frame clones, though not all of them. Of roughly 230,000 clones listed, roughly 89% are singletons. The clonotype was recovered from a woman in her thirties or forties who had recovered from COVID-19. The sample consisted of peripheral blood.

In nucleotides, the CDR3 is TGCAGCGTTGGAATCTACACAGATACGCAGTATTTT. Protein product: CSVGIYTDTQYF. V usage is TRBV29-1 and J usage is TRBJ2-3, with D uncertain. This CDR3 has 12 residues. The germline V and J ends were trimmed by 4 bases and 2 bases, with 7 bases remaining between them. CDR1 and CDR2 (germline): SQVTM, ANQGSEA.